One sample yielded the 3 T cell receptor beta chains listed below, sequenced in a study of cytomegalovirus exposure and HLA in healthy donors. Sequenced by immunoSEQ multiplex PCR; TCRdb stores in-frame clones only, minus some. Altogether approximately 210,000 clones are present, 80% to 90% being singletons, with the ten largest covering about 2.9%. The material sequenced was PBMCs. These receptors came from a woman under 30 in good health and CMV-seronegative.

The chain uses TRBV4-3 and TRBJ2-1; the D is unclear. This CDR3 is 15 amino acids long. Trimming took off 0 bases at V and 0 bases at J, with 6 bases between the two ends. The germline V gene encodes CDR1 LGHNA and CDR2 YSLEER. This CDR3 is CASSQDLNSYNEQFF. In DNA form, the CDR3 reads TGCGCCAGCAGCCAAGACCTAAACTCCTACAATGAGCAGTTCTTC.

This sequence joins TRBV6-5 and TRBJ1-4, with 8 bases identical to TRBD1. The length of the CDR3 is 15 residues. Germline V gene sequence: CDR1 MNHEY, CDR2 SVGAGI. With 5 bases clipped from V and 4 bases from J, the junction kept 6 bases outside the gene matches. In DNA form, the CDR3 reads TGTGCCAGCAGTGGCCGGACAGGGTTTAATGAAAAACTGTTTTTT. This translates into CASSGRTGFNEKLFF.

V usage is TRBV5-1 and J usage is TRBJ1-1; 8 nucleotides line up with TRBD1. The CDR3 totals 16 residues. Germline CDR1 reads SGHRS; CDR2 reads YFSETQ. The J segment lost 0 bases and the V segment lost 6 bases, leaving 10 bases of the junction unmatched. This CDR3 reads CASTPDRAYMNTEAFF. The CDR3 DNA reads TGCGCCAGCACCCCGGACAGGGCCTACATGAACACTGAAGCTTTCTTT.